This TCR beta chain was sequenced during a study of shared T cell receptors in the human thymus. Profiling relied on immunoSEQ multiplex PCR, and the TCRdb table lists in-frame clones only, not all of them. Altogether about 660,000 clones are present, roughly 90% being singletons, with the ten largest covering 0.0095% to 0.011%. V was cut by 10 bases and J by 8 bases, with 16 bases left in between. CDR1 is SNHLY, CDR2 FYNNEI, per germline. This CDR3 is 12 amino acids long. These sequences were also reported in another study, on human thymus T cells. Per that paper: Corrective cardiac surgery supplied the resected thymus tissue. Repertoires from thymus and blood appeared to show biased V and J gene usage.

The rearrangement joins TRBV2 to TRBJ2-3, with D possibly TRBD2 on 6 matching bases. Sequences were obtained from thymocytes. This receptor was identified in a boy younger than two with a congenital heart defect. The CDR3 nucleotides are TGTGCCACTCAAATGGAGGGTGGTACGCAGTATTTT. This codes for CATQMEGGTQYF.